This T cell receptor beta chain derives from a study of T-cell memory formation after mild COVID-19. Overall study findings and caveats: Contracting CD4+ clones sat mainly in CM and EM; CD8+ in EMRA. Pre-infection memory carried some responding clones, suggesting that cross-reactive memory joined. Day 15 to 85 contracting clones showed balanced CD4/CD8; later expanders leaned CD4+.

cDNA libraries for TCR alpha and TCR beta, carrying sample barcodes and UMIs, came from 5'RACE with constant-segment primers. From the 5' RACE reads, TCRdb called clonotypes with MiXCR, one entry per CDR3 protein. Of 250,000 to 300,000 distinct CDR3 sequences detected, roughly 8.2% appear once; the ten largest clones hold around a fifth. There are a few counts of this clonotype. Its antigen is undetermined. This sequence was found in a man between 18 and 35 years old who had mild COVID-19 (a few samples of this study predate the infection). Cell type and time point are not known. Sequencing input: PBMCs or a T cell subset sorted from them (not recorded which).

The CDR3 DNA follows: TGCGCCAGCAGCTTGAGGGGCGTGTATGGCTACACCTTC. As protein: CASSLRGVYGYTF. The gene calls are TRBV5-1 and TRBJ1-2; D perhaps matches TRBD1 (5 bases). The CDR3 covers 13 residues. CDR1 and CDR2 (germline): SGHRS, YFSETQ. V dropped 1 base and J dropped 5 bases, with 9 bases sitting between them.